This T cell receptor beta chain was obtained from a study of beta chain features in type 1 diabetes. Points from the study as a whole: Patients showed naive, central memory and Treg TCRB repertoires that appeared more similar than those of healthy donors.

Sampling consisted of one heparinised blood draw per donor, averaging about 116 mL. Isolated RNA was reverse transcribed in full, so expressed TCRB transcripts were sequenced. Measured with immunoSEQ multiplex PCR; TCRdb has only the in-frame clones, and not every one. This sample has roughly 170,000 clones; around an eighth occur once, and the top ten carry 0.5% to 0.75%. V was cut by 1 base and J by 2 bases, with 12 bases left in between. Germline V lookup: CDR1 SGHTA, CDR2 FQGNSA. This CDR3 region has 15 residues. This clone turned up a few times. Its target is unknown. The clonotype originates from a woman aged 18-30 years in good health. The chain combines TRBV7-2 with TRBJ2-7; perhaps TRBD2 as D (6 bases). Sequenced material: central memory CD4+ T cells from blood. The CDR3 sequence is CASSLGRGATYEQYF. As DNA, the CDR3 is TGTGCCAGCAGCTTAGGGCGCGGGGCCACCTACGAGCAGTACTTC.